This TCR beta chain was recorded in a study of human T cells and chemical hapten exposure. One entry per CDR3 protein results from TCRdb running MiXCR on the RACE reads. This sample has about 100,000 distinct CDR3 sequences; about an eighth occur once, and the top ten carry 2.5% to 4%. The CDR3 has 14 amino acids. Germline V gene lookup returns CDR1 KGHDR and CDR2 SFDVKD. The V gene lost 4 bases and the J gene lost 1 base, with 9 bases spanning the gap. As to time point: patch test 2, 6 weeks after DPC sensitization. Stated treatment: therapeutic diphenylcyclopropenone sensitization with weekly scalp DPC.

This chain joins TRBV24-1 and TRBJ1-1; TRBD1 is a possible D gene (6 bases). This sample comprised whole blood, obtained in connection with sensitization to the hapten diphenylcyclopropenone (DPC). The sequence came from a woman aged 40 to 50 with alopecia areata. Some clones in this sample may be carry-over from other donors' samples. The CDR3 reads CATSEGQQNTEAFF. CDR3 nucleotides: TGTGCCACCAGTGAAGGACAGCAGAACACTGAAGCTTTCTTT.